The 25 T cell receptor beta chains reported below all come from one sample, sequenced in a study of cytomegalovirus exposure and HLA in healthy donors listed by TCRdb under 2017. The library came from the immunoSEQ multiplex PCR assay. For the multiplex PCR, a mixture combining 60 forward primers for TCR Vbeta segments and 13 reverse primers for TCR Jbeta segments was used. TCRdb stores this immuneACCESS table with in-frame sequences only. Part of the clones is absent; in the studies checked, under half of the shortfall reflects unresolved V genes, and no reason is known for the rest. The sample table lists a few hundred thousand clones, 85% to 95% of them with a count of one. The top ten clones comprise about 1.7% of the sample. The sequencing input was PBMCs. These receptors originate from a girl aged 2-10 years in good health and CMV-seronegative.

The chain carries TRBV2 and TRBJ1-1, with TRBD1 matching 11 bases. V lost 5 bases, J lost 0 bases, and 5 bases stayed unmatched. CDR3 size: 16 residues. CDR1 and CDR2 (germline): SNHLY, FYNNEI. This CDR3 reads CASSTGTGGLNTEAFF. The CDR3 DNA reads as TGTGCCAGCAGTACCGGGACAGGGGGACTGAACACTGAAGCTTTCTTT.

J is TRBJ2-5 and V is TRBV5-1; D is possibly TRBD1 (6 bases). There are 15 residues in the CDR3. The V end was cut by 2 bases, the J end by 0 bases, with 11 bases between. The germline CDR1 and CDR2 sequences are SGHRS and YFSETQ. CDR3 amino acids: CASSFLGQYQETQYF. The DNA for the CDR3 is TGCGCCAGCAGCTTCCTAGGACAGTACCAAGAGACCCAGTACTTC. The full variable domain, rest sourced from reference TRBV5-1 and TRBJ2-5, is KAGVTQTPRYLIKTRGQQVTLSCSPISGHRSVSWYQQTPGQGLQFLFEYFSETQRNKGNFPGRFSGRQFSNSRSEMNVSTLELGDSALYLCASSFLGQYQETQYFGPGTRLLVL.

Here the CDR3 DNA reads TGTGCCACCTCCCTTGGGGAGCTAGCCAAAAACATTCAGTACTTC. As protein: CATSLGELAKNIQYF. The gene calls are TRBV19 and TRBJ2-4; D may be TRBD2 (5 bases). Germline loops: CDR1 LNHDA, CDR2 SQIVND (reference sequence). Trimming cost V 10 bases and J 0 bases, with 16 bases left between them. The CDR3 is 15 amino acids.

The V call is TRBV2, the J call TRBJ1-1, with 7 bases lining up with TRBD1. The CDR3 runs 15 residues. In germline, CDR1 is SNHLY, CDR2 FYNNEI. V was pared by 7 bases and J by 2 bases, with 10 bases of the junction left unmatched. CDR3 coding DNA: TGTGCCAGCACCCCGAGGACAGGTTTAAACACTGAAGCTTTCTTT. This encodes CASTPRTGLNTEAFF.

The chain has TRBV11-1 and TRBJ2-1; D perhaps matches TRBD2 (5 bases). Trimming left V 5 bases short and J 5 bases short, with 19 bases between. Germline V gene sequence: CDR1 SGHAT, CDR2 FQDESV (reference sequence). CDR3 size: 16 residues. The CDR3 loop is CASSKAEVLTDNEQFF. DNA of the CDR3: TGTGCCAGCAGCAAAGCGGAAGTGTTAACAGACAATGAGCAGTTCTTC.

The chain links TRBV10-2 to TRBJ1-1; TRBD1 matches 9 bases. V lost 2 bases to trimming and J lost 5 bases; unmatched junction nucleotides: 9. CDR3 size: 16 residues. Per the germline V gene, CDR1 is WSHSY and CDR2 is SAAADI. The CDR3 loop is CASSEITGGGGTEAFF. CDR3 coding DNA: TGCGCCAGCAGTGAGATAACAGGGGGCGGCGGGACTGAAGCTTTCTTT.

The chain has TRBV7-2 and TRBJ2-5; no firm D call. The CDR3 extends over 12 amino acids. Trimming stripped 2 bases from V and 5 bases from J, with 6 bases between. In germline, CDR1 is SGHTA, CDR2 FQGNSA. DNA of the CDR3: TGTGCCAGCAGCTTACGTCTGGAGACCCAGTACTTC. Its translation: CASSLRLETQYF.

The rearrangement uses TRBV30 and TRBJ2-2, with 8 nucleotides matching TRBD1. Germline values: CDR1 GTSNPN, CDR2 SVGIG (reference sequence). V lost 8 bases and J lost 2; bases outside the gene matches: 4. The CDR3 covers 13 residues. In nucleotides, the CDR3 is TGTGCCGGCAGGGGGCCAAACACCGGGGAGCTGTTTTTT. It translates to CAGRGPNTGELFF.

The gene calls are TRBV7-6 and TRBJ2-6, with a tentative D call TRBD2 (5 bases). CDR1 and CDR2 (germline): SGHVS, FNYEAQ. Trimming stripped 5 bases from V and 1 base from J, with 12 bases between. This CDR3 has 16 residues. CDR3 sequence (DNA): TGTGCCAGCAGCCCACTAGAAGGATCTGGGGCCAACGTCCTGACTTTC. This translates into CASSPLEGSGANVLTF.

V and J are TRBV6-5 and TRBJ1-3; 7 bases are shared with TRBD1. The CDR3 is made up of 15 amino acids. The germline gives CDR1 MNHEY, CDR2 SVGAGI. V trimming: 2 bases; J trimming: 1 base; junction bases outside the gene matches: 2. The CDR3 sequence: CASSYTTGSGNTIYF. The CDR3 DNA follows: TGTGCCAGCAGTTACACGACAGGGTCTGGAAACACCATATATTTT.

The chain uses TRBV5-1 and TRBJ2-1, with D perhaps TRBD2 (6 bases). V gave up 0 bases and J gave up 5 bases, with 12 bases separating them. Germline values: CDR1 SGHRS, CDR2 YFSETQ. The CDR3 sequence is 15 residues long. CDR3 loop: CASSLVVSGDNEQFF. The CDR3 DNA is TGCGCCAGCAGCTTGGTGGTTAGCGGAGACAATGAGCAGTTCTTC.

The rearrangement joins TRBV7-6 to TRBJ2-1; 8 bases fit TRBD2. The length of the CDR3 is 17 residues. The V and J ends lost 5 bases and 2 bases, in that order; junction bases with no gene match: 11. The germline V gene has CDR1 SGHVS and CDR2 FNYEAQ. The CDR3 protein is CASSSPPGLEAYNEQFF. CDR3 coding DNA: TGTGCCAGCAGCAGTCCTCCGGGACTAGAAGCCTACAATGAGCAGTTCTTC.

CDR3 loop: CASSRQGANTEAFF. The CDR3 nucleotides read TGTGCCAGCAGCCGACAGGGAGCAAACACTGAAGCTTTCTTT. This chain joins TRBV6-5 and TRBJ1-1, with TRBD1 matching 7 bases. The ends lost 6 bases at V and 2 bases at J; junction bases unmatched: 6. Germline CDR1 MNHEY, CDR2 SVGAGI. The CDR3 spans 14 residues.

This clone was seen once. The J gene is TRBJ2-1, the V gene TRBV28; 8 bases agree with TRBD2. From germline, CDR1 is MDHEN and CDR2 SYDVKM. The CDR3 loop spans 16 amino acids. J lost 0 bases, V lost 3 bases, and 4 bases had no gene match. Written as DNA, the CDR3 is TGTGCCAGCAGTTTCTTGGCGGGGGGCTCCTACAATGAGCAGTTCTTC. Its translation: CASSFLAGGSYNEQFF. The full variable domain, its missing parts supplied by reference TRBV28 and TRBJ2-1, is DVKVTQSSRYLVKRTGEKVFLECVQDMDHENMFWYRQDPGLGLRLIYFSYDVKMKEKGDIPEGYSVSREKKERFSLILESASTNQTSMYLCASSFLAGGSYNEQFFGPGTRLTVL.

This chain links TRBV29-1 with TRBJ2-4, with D possibly TRBD2 on 5 matching bases. V shed 6 bases and J shed 3 bases, with 12 bases lying between them. CDR1 is SQVTM and CDR2 is ANQGSEA in the germline V gene. The CDR3 loop spans 13 amino acids. The CDR3 loop reads CSVATGNKNIQYF. DNA of the CDR3: TGCAGCGTCGCAACCGGGAACAAAAACATTCAGTACTTC.

This chain connects TRBV5-1 to TRBJ1-1, with no clear D. Germline CDR1 is SGHRS and CDR2 is YFSETQ. The CDR3 runs to 14 residues. The germline V and J ends were trimmed by 0 bases and 3 bases, with 9 bases remaining between them. The CDR3 is CASSLEWGDTEAFF. The CDR3 nucleotides read TGCGCCAGCAGCTTGGAGTGGGGAGACACTGAAGCTTTCTTT.

This chain joins TRBV5-4 and TRBJ2-7, with 14 bases aligning to TRBD2. The J segment lost 6 bases and the V segment lost 4 bases, leaving 9 bases of the junction unmatched. The germline gives CDR1 SGHNT, CDR2 YYREEE (reference sequence). This CDR3 is built from 16 residues. DNA of the CDR3: TGTGCCAGCAGCAGGGGACTAGCGGGAGAGGGGTCCGAGCAGTACTTC. Translation gives CASSRGLAGEGSEQYF.

This clone has a handful of counts. This rearrangement joins TRBV9 to TRBJ1-2; 7 bases match TRBD1. Per germline, CDR1 SGDLS and CDR2 YYNGEE. The CDR3 contains 15 residues. With V trimmed by 2 bases and J by 7 bases, 11 bases remained unmatched. The CDR3 loop reads CASSVGTERMGGYTF. The DNA of the CDR3 is TGTGCCAGCAGCGTCGGGACAGAAAGGATGGGTGGCTACACCTTC. The full variable domain, with the rest looked up from reference TRBV9 and TRBJ1-2, is DSGVTQTPKHLITATGQRVTLRCSPRSGDLSVYWYQQSLDQGLQFLIQYYNGEERAKGNILERFSAQQFPDLHSELNLSSLELGDSALYFCASSVGTERMGGYTFGSGTRLTVV.

In this sample, this clone turned up once. This chain joins TRBV6-5 and TRBJ2-7; 7 bases are shared with TRBD1. Germline-derived CDR1 and CDR2 are MNHEY and SVGAGI. V lost 0 bases and J lost 5; bases outside the gene matches: 1. The CDR3 consists of 13 residues. The CDR3 reads CASSYSTGHEQYF. The CDR3, as DNA: TGTGCCAGCAGTTACTCGACAGGGCACGAGCAGTACTTC.

With respect to this clone: In the same sample, other DNA sequences code for this CDR3. This chain connects TRBV7-8 to TRBJ1-1, with 7 bases lining up with TRBD1. The CDR3 is 17 amino acids. The trim removed 5 bases at V and 0 bases at J, leaving 12 bases unmatched. Germline-derived CDR1 and CDR2 are SGHVS and FQNEAQ. CDR3 nucleotide sequence: TGTGCCAGCAGCCCCCCTTTGACAGGGCCTATGAACACTGAAGCTTTCTTT. Protein sequence: CASSPPLTGPMNTEAFF.

The V call is TRBV11-2, the J call TRBJ2-1, with 11 bases matching TRBD1. After removal of 5 bases from V and 8 bases from J, the junction contained 11 bases not matched to a gene. This CDR3 is built from 16 residues. From germline, CDR1 is SGHAT and CDR2 FQNNGV. The CDR3 DNA reads TGTGCCAGCAGCCTTCCCCCGGGACAGGGGGACGATGAGCAGTTCTTC. Translated, it gives CASSLPPGQGDDEQFF. The variable domain in full, with the rest retrieved from reference TRBV11-2 and TRBJ2-1, is EAGVAQSPRYKIIEKRQSVAFWCNPISGHATLYWYQQILGQGPKLLIQFQNNGVVDDSQLPKDRFSAERLKGVDSTLKIQPAKLEDSAVYLCASSLPPGQGDDEQFFGPGTRLTVL.

This chain links TRBV27 with TRBJ2-7; TRBD1 matches at 8 bases. With V trimmed by 5 bases and J by 0 bases, 3 bases remained unmatched. Germline lookup yields CDR1 MNHEY and CDR2 SMNVEV (reference sequence). CDR3 length: 14 residues. The CDR3 reads CASSGQGNSYEQYF. Here the CDR3 DNA reads TGTGCCAGCAGTGGACAGGGCAACTCCTACGAGCAGTACTTC.

J is TRBJ2-5 and V is TRBV5-4; 12 nucleotides align to TRBD2. This CDR3 has 15 residues. Germline CDR1 reads SGHNT; CDR2 reads YYREEE (reference sequence). Germline trimming cut 0 bases from V and 5 bases from J; bases unmatched to any gene: 2. CDR3 in amino acids: CASSLGTSGMETQYF. CDR3 nucleotide sequence: TGTGCCAGCAGCTTGGGGACTAGCGGGATGGAGACCCAGTACTTC.

The CDR3: CASSSLEAANTGELFF. The CDR3 DNA follows: TGTGCCAGCTCATCACTCGAGGCAGCGAACACCGGGGAGCTGTTTTTT. The V and J genes are TRBV18 and TRBJ2-2, with D unclear. The CDR3 spans 16 residues. CDR1 is KGHSH, CDR2 LQKENI, per germline. The V gene lost 5 bases and the J gene lost 0 bases, with 13 bases spanning the gap.

The V and J genes are TRBV6-1 and TRBJ1-2; maybe TRBD1 (5 bases). V was clipped by 3 bases and J by 1 base, with 12 bases between them. This CDR3 is 15 amino acids long. CDR1 and CDR2 from the germline V gene are MNHNS and SASEGT. CDR3 protein: CASSERRGLNYGYTF. The CDR3 DNA sequence: TGTGCCAGCAGTGAGAGGAGGGGCCTTAACTATGGCTACACCTTC.